The TCR beta chain under discussion was sequenced for a study of cytomegalovirus exposure and HLA in healthy donors. About the study: Within an early data release were about 85 million unique TCRs drawn from HLA-typed donors.

Overall study results and limits: The study put around 180 TCR beta chains on its list as cytomegalovirus-associated. In a later analysis, an Asian-associated ancestry cluster reportedly showed fewer N-insertions than the roughly 650-donor mean. Within an earlier analysis, most TCR beta V segments proved productive either about 90% or about 30% of the time.

V gave up 6 bases and J gave up 4 bases, with 8 bases separating them. Germline loops: CDR1 SEHNR, CDR2 FQNEAQ (reference sequence). The CDR3 covers 12 residues. This PCR relied on a set of 60 Vbeta primers and 13 Jbeta primers. Repertoires were generated with immunoSEQ multiplex PCR, while TCRdb's copy carries only in-frame clones and drops some. Recorded here are under 130,000 clones; the top ten clones represent 3% to 3.5%. Points on this clone: Its antigen remains unidentified.

The J gene is TRBJ2-3, the V gene TRBV7-9; D ambiguous. Sequencing was performed on PBMCs. The sequence came from a man aged 40-49 years in good health and CMV-seronegative. The CDR3 protein is CASSSVPDTQYF. The CDR3 nucleotides read TGTGCCAGCAGTTCGGTCCCAGATACGCAGTATTTT.